This TCR beta chain was captured by sequencing in a study of T cell clonotyping in hematopoietic cell transplantation. Study-wide background: Recipients' pretransplant samples followed cytoreduction.

Study-level results: CD4 and CD8 repertoire contributions could not be separated without sorting.

Indicated time point: recipient sample about 28 days before transplant, after cytoreduction. This clone came up once. The antigen remains undetermined. The method was immunoSEQ multiplex PCR; TCRdb's version includes in-frame clones alone and lacks a portion of them. In the table there are some 35,000 clones, 85% to 95% of which are singletons. Material: peripheral blood mononuclear cells, obtained before stem cell transplant. The receptor comes from a man aged 35-49 years with chronic myeloid leukemia. Some clones in this sample may be carry-over from other donors' samples.

The CDR3 loop reads CASSQTVLGEKLFF. The CDR3 nucleotides read TGTGCCAGCAGCCAAACAGTTCTCGGCGAAAAACTGTTTTTT. The chain links TRBV6-6 to TRBJ1-4; no firm D call. This CDR3 contains 14 residues. The germline V gene has CDR1 MNHNY and CDR2 SVGAGI (reference sequence). The ends were cut back, 6 bases at V and 8 bases at J, with 16 bases in the middle.